This entry concerns a single TCR beta chain. The CDR3 loop spans 15 amino acids. Unmatched junction bases numbered 4, after V lost 0 bases and J lost 2 bases. Germline CDR1 MGHRA, CDR2 YSYEKL. This entry belongs to a study of CD8+CD57+ T cells in acquired aplastic anemia. Study-wide background: Each DNA sample taken from sorted CD4+ and CD8+ cells came to around 3.4 ug on average.

Using genomic DNA as the template, TCR beta VDJ and CDR3 profiling was carried out. One entry per CDR3 protein, called by TCRdb with MiXCR from the reads. The sample has 50,000 to 70,000 distinct CDR3 sequences; about 50% are singletons. Sequencing was carried out using sorted CD4+, CD8+, or CD8+CD57+ T cells (not recorded which) from PBMCs. This TCR was recovered from a human donor in good health, serving as a control. The rearrangement joins TRBV4-1 to TRBJ2-7; TRBD1 aligns across 7 bases. The CDR3 is CASSQDQGGTYEQYF. As DNA, the CDR3 is TGCGCCAGCAGCCAAGATCAAGGGGGCACCTACGAGCAGTACTTC.